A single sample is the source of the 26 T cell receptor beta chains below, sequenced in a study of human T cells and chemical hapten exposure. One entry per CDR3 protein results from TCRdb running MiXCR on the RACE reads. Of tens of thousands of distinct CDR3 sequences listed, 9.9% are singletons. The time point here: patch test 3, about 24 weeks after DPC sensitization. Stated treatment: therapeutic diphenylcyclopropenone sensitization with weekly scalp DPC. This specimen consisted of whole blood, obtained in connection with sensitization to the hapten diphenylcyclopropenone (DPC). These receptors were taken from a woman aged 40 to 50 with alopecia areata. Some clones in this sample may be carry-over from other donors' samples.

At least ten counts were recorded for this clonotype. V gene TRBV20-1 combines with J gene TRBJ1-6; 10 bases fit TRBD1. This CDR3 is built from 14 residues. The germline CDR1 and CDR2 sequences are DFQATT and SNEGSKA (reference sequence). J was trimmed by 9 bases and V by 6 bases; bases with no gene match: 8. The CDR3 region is CSASGGQGSSPLHF. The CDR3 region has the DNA TGCAGTGCCTCCGGGGGACAGGGGAGTTCACCCCTCCACTTT.

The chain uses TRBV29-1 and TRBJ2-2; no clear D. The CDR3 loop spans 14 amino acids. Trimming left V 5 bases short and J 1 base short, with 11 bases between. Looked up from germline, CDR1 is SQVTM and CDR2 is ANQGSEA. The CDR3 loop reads CSVLIPQNTGELFF. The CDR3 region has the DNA TGCAGCGTTCTCATCCCCCAGAACACCGGGGAGCTGTTTTTT.

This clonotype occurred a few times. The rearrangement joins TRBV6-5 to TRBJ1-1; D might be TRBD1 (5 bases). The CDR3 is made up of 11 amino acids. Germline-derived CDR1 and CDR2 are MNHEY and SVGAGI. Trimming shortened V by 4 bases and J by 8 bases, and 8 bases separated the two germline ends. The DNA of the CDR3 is TGTGCCAGCAGTTTCAGGGAAGAAGCTTTCTTT. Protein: CASSFREEAFF.

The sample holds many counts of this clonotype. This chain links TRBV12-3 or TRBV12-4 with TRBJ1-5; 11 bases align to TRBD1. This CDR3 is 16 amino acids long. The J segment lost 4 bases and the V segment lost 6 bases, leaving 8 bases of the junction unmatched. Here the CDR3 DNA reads TGTGCCAGCAGATCTACCGGGACAGGGGGGAATCAGCCCCAGCATTTT. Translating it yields CASRSTGTGGNQPQHF.

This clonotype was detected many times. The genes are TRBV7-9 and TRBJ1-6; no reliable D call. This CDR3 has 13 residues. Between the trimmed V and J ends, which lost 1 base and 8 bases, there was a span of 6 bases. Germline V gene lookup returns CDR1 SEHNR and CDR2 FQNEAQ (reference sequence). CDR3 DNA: TGTGCCAGCAGCTTAGATGAAGATTCACCCCTCCACTTT. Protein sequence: CASSLDEDSPLHF.

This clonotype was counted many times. Here the CDR3 DNA reads TGTGCCAGCAGCCAAATTTCACAGGGCACAGATACGCAGTATTTT. It translates to CASSQISQGTDTQYF. The chain recombines TRBV4-2 with TRBJ2-3, with a tentative D call TRBD1 (5 bases). The CDR3 has 15 residues. From germline, CDR1 is LGHNA and CDR2 YNFKEQ. Trimming left V 2 bases short and J 1 base short, with 10 bases between.

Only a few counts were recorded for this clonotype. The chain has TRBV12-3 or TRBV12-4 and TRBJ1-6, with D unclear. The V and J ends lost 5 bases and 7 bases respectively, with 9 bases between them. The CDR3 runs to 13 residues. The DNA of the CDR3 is TGTGCCAGCAGTGGGAGTCTCAATTCACCCCTCCACTTT. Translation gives CASSGSLNSPLHF.

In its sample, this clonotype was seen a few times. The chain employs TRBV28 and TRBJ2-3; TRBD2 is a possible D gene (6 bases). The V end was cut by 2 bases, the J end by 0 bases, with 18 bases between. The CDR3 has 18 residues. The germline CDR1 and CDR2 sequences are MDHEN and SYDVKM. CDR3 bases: TGTGCCAGCAGTTTACTGAGACTAGGGTCCCTTAGCACAGATACGCAGTATTTT. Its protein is CASSLLRLGSLSTDTQYF.

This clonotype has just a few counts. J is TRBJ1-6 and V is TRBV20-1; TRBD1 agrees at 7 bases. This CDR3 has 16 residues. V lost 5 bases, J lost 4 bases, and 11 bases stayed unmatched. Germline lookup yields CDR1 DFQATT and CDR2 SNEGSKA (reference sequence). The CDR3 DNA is TGCAGTGCTCCAGACCGACCGGGACAGTATAATTCACCCCTCCACTTT. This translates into CSAPDRPGQYNSPLHF.

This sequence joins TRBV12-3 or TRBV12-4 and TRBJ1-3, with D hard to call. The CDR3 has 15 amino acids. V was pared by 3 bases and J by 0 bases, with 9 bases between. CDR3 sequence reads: CASSFAPNSGNTIYF. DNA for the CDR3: TGTGCCAGCAGTTTTGCCCCCAACTCTGGAAACACCATATATTTT.

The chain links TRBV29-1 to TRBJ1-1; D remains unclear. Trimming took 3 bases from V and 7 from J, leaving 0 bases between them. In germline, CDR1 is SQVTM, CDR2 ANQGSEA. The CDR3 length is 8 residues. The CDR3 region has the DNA TGCAGCGTTGATGAAGCTTTCTTT. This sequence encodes CSVDEAFF.

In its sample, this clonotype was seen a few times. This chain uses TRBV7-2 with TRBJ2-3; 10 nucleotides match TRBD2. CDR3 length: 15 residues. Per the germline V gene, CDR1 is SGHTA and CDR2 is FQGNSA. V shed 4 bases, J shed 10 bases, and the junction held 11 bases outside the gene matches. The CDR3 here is CASSWGSGGPRAQYF. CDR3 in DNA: TGTGCCAGCAGCTGGGGTAGCGGGGGGCCCCGTGCGCAGTATTTT.

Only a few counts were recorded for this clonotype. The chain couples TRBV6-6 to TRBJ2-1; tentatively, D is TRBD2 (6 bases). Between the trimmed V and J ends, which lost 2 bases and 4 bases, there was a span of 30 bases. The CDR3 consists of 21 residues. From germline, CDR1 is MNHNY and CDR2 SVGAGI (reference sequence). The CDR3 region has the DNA TGTGCCAGCAGTTACACATATTCCGGACAAGGCGGGACCGATTGGTACAATGAGCAGTTCTTC. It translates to CASSYTYSGQGGTDWYNEQFF.

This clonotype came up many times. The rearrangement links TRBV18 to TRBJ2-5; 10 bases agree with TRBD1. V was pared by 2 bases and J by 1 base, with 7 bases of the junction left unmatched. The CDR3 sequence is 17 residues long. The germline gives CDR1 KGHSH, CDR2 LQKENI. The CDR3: CASSPNLGTGVQETQYF. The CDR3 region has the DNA TGTGCCAGCTCACCAAATCTTGGGACAGGGGTCCAAGAGACCCAGTACTTC.

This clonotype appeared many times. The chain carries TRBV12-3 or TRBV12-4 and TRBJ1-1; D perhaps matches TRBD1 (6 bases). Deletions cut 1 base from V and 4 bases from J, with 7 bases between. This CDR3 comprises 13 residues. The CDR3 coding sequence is TGTGCCAGCAGTTTAGTCAGGGGCACTGAAGCTTTCTTT. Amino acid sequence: CASSLVRGTEAFF.

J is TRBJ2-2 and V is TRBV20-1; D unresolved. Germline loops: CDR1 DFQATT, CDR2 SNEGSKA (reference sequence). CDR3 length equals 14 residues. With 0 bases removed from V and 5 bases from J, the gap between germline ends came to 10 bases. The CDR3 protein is CSARDPSRTGELFF. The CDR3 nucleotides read TGCAGTGCTAGAGATCCGTCGAGGACCGGGGAGCTGTTTTTT.

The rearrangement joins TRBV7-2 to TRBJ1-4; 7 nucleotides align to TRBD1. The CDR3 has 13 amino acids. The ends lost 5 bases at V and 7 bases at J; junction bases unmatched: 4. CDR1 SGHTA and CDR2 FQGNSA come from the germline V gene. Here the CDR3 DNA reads TGTGCCAGCAGCCTAACAGGGGTTGAAAAACTGTTTTTT. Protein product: CASSLTGVEKLFF.

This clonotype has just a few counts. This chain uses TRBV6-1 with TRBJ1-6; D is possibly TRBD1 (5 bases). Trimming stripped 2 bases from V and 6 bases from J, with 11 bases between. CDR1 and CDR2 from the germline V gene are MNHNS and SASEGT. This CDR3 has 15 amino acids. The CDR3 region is CASSEMAGLNSPLHF. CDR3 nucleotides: TGTGCCAGCAGTGAAATGGCAGGGCTTAATTCACCCCTCCACTTT.

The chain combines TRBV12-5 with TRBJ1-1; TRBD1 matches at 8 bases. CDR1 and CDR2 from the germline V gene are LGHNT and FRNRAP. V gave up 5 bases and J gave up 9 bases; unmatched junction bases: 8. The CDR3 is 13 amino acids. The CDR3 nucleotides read TGTGCTAGTGGTCTCGGACAGGGAGCAAAAGCTTTCTTT. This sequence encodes CASGLGQGAKAFF.

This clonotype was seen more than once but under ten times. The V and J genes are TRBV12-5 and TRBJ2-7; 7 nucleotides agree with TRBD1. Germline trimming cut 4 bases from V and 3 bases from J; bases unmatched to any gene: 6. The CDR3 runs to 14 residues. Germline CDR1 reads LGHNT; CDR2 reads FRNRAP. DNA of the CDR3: TGTGCTAGTGGTTCCTTCCGGGACAGCTACGAGCAGTACTTC. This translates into CASGSFRDSYEQYF.

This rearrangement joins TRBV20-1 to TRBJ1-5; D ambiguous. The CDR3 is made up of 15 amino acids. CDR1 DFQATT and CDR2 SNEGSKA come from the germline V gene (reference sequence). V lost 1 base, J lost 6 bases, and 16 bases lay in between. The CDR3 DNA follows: TGCAGTGCTAGAGCCAAGGTTGGGGAAAGTCAGCCCCAGCATTTT. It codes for CSARAKVGESQPQHF.

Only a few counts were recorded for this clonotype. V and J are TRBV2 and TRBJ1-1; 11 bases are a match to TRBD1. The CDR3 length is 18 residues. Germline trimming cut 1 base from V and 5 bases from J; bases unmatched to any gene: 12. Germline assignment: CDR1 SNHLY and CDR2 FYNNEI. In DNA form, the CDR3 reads TGTGCCAGCAGTGAAGGGACAGGGGGCCCCATTTGGTTGACTGAAGCTTTCTTT. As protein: CASSEGTGGPIWLTEAFF. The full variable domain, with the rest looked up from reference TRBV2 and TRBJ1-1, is EPEVTQTPSHQVTQMGQEVILRCVPISNHLYFYWYRQILGQKVEFLVSFYNNEISEKSEIFDDQFSVERPDGSNFTLKIRSTKLEDSAMYFCASSEGTGGPIWLTEAFFGQGTRLTVV.

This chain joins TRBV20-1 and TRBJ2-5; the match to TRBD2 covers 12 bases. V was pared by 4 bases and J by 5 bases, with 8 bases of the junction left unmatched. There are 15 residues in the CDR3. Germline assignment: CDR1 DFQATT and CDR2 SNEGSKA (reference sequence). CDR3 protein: CSATKPSGGAETQYF. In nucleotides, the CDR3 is TGCAGTGCTACGAAGCCTAGCGGGGGGGCGGAGACCCAGTACTTC.

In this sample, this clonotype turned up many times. The CDR3 sequence: CASSVAASGSYEQYF. CDR3 DNA sequence: TGTGCCAGCAGCGTAGCGGCTAGCGGGAGTTACGAGCAGTACTTC. The gene calls are TRBV9 and TRBJ2-7, with 10 bases aligning to TRBD2. Germline CDR1 reads SGDLS; CDR2 reads YYNGEE. The CDR3 has 15 residues. Unmatched junction bases numbered 4, after V lost 0 bases and J lost 4 bases.

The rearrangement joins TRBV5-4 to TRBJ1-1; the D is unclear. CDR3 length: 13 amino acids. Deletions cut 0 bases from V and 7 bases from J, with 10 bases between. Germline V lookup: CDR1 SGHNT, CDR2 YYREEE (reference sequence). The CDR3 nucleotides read TGTGCCAGCAGCTTGGATTTCACCGATGAAGCTTTCTTT. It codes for CASSLDFTDEAFF.

The CDR3 DNA sequence: TGTGCCAGCAGCGAAAATGAGGTTAGCTCCTACAATGAGCAGTTCTTC. Its translation is CASSENEVSSYNEQFF. The chain couples TRBV13 to TRBJ2-1; D not resolved. The CDR3 consists of 16 residues. Looked up from germline, CDR1 is PRHDT and CDR2 is FYEKMQ (reference sequence). The ends were cut back, 5 bases at V and 0 bases at J, with 14 bases in the middle.